Presented here are 23 T cell receptor beta chains from one specimen sequenced in a study of T cell repertoires in cytomegalovirus infection. TCRdb itself ran the reads through MiXCR, one entry per CDR3 protein. The table records 400,000 to 550,000 distinct CDR3 sequences, approximately 11% of them present only once. Specimen: PBMCs. All receptors come from a human donor in good health (CMV status not recorded). Some clones in this sample may be carry-over from other donors' samples.

This clonotype was seen repeatedly, ten times or more. The chain is built from TRBV7-3 and TRBJ2-3, with TRBD2 matching 12 bases. V shed 6 bases, J shed 3 bases, and the junction held 10 bases outside the gene matches. The CDR3 is made up of 17 amino acids. Germline V gene data show CDR1 as SGHTA and CDR2 as FQGTGA. CDR3 residues: CASSPASGRAWTDTQYF. CDR3 bases: TGTGCCAGCAGTCCGGCTAGCGGGAGGGCCTGGACAGATACGCAGTATTTT.

V usage is TRBV5-1 and J usage is TRBJ1-5; TRBD1 aligns across 7 bases. V was pared by 0 bases and J by 3 bases, with 3 bases of the junction left unmatched. CDR3 size: 15 residues. The germline V gene has CDR1 SGHRS and CDR2 YFSETQ. CDR3 in DNA: TGCGCCAGCAGCTTGGAGGGACAGCCCAATCAGCCCCAGCATTTT. Translated, it gives CASSLEGQPNQPQHF.

The chain combines TRBV9 with TRBJ2-1; D is perhaps TRBD1 or TRBD2 (6 bases each). Looked up from germline, CDR1 is SGDLS and CDR2 is YYNGEE. The CDR3 sequence is 14 residues long. Trimming left V 6 bases short and J 2 bases short, with 12 bases between. The CDR3 is CASKRGVAYNEQFF. In nucleotides, the CDR3 is TGTGCCAGCAAAAGGGGGGTAGCCTACAATGAGCAGTTCTTC.

This clonotype was seen ten or more times. The gene calls are TRBV7-9 and TRBJ1-4; D perhaps matches TRBD1 (6 bases). Germline CDR1 SEHNR, CDR2 FQNEAQ (reference sequence). The CDR3 has 13 residues. Trimming cost V 5 bases and J 13 bases, with 17 bases left between them. The CDR3, as DNA: TGTGCCAGCAGCCTCAGTGGGGGGCGAGGACTGTTTTTT. Encoded protein: CASSLSGGRGLFF.

This clonotype has a handful of counts. The genes are TRBV20-1 and TRBJ2-7; 7 bases map to TRBD1. Germline V gene data show CDR1 as DFQATT and CDR2 as SNEGSKA (reference sequence). V lost 6 bases and J lost 3; bases outside the gene matches: 11. This CDR3 comprises 14 residues. The CDR3, as DNA: TGCAGTGCCGGATGGGGACAGCGAGACTACGAGCAGTACTTC. Its protein product is CSAGWGQRDYEQYF.

This clonotype was seen ten or more times. The chain has TRBV7-2 and TRBJ1-2; the D gene is possibly TRBD1 (5 bases). The germline V and J ends were trimmed by 1 base and 5 bases, with 14 bases remaining between them. This CDR3 spans 15 amino acids. Germline lookup yields CDR1 SGHTA and CDR2 FQGNSA. The CDR3 coding sequence is TGTGCCAGCAGCTTAGGAGGGACGGCACCTTATGGCTACACCTTC. Residues: CASSLGGTAPYGYTF.

There are many counts of this clonotype. This sequence joins TRBV7-2 and TRBJ2-7; D not certain. Germline CDR1 and CDR2: SGHTA and FQGNSA. The CDR3 is made up of 14 amino acids. V dropped 0 bases and J dropped 1 base, with 7 bases sitting between them. CDR3 region: CASSLAAKSYEQYF. In DNA, the CDR3 is TGTGCCAGCAGCTTAGCCGCCAAGTCCTACGAGCAGTACTTC.

The J gene is TRBJ1-5, the V gene TRBV12-3 or TRBV12-4; D unclear. This CDR3 is built from 14 residues. Trimming pared 6 bases from V and 1 base from J, leaving 10 bases between. CDR3 in amino acids: CASSRERSNQPQHF. In DNA form, the CDR3 reads TGTGCCAGCAGCCGCGAGCGCAGCAATCAGCCCCAGCATTTT.

This clonotype was detected ten times or more. This CDR3 is CASSLALVPYKQYF. The CDR3 DNA follows: TGTGCCAGCAGTTTAGCGCTGGTCCCTTACAAGCAGTACTTC. This chain uses TRBV12-3 or TRBV12-4 with TRBJ2-7; D remains ambiguous. V lost 0 bases, J lost 8 bases, and 14 bases lay in between. The CDR3 has 14 residues.

This clonotype has ten or more counts. An end of the junction differs from the germline gene, which may be a read error. This chain links TRBV24-1 with TRBJ2-5; no clear D. Germline V gives CDR1 KGHDR, CDR2 SFDVKD. The CDR3 has 14 amino acids. CDR3 region: CATSGLGNQETQYF. DNA for the CDR3: TGTGCCACCAGTGGTTTGGGGAACCAAGAGACCCAGTACTTC.

This clonotype was recorded a few times. The CDR3 loop is CASSVGRVNTEAFF. The CDR3 DNA follows: TGTGCCAGCAGCGTAGGTAGGGTGAACACTGAAGCTTTCTTT. The chain employs TRBV9 and TRBJ1-1; D call uncertain. This CDR3 is 14 amino acids long. Trimming took 0 bases from V and 0 from J, leaving 6 bases between them. The germline CDR1 and CDR2 sequences are SGDLS and YYNGEE.

This clonotype was seen ten or more times. V and J are TRBV27 and TRBJ2-1; 13 nucleotides match TRBD2. The length of the CDR3 is 17 residues. Germline-derived CDR1 and CDR2 are MNHEY and SMNVEV (reference sequence). Trimming removed 4 bases from V and 0 bases from J; junction bases left unmatched: 3. The CDR3 coding sequence is TGTGCCAGCAGTTCAGGGACTAGCGGGATCTCCTACAATGAGCAGTTCTTC. Its translation: CASSSGTSGISYNEQFF.

The chain combines TRBV5-4 with TRBJ2-2; TRBD2 aligns across 9 bases. CDR3 length: 16 amino acids. Trimming removed 6 bases from V and 0 bases from J; junction bases left unmatched: 6. In germline, CDR1 is SGHNT, CDR2 YYREEE (reference sequence). The CDR3 nucleotides read TGTGCCAGCAAATCCGGGACTAGCTCGAACACCGGGGAGCTGTTTTTT. It is translated as CASKSGTSSNTGELFF.

The rearrangement links TRBV28 to TRBJ1-2, with a tentative D call TRBD1 (5 bases). CDR1 is MDHEN and CDR2 is SYDVKM in the germline V gene. This CDR3 comprises 13 residues. The V end was cut by 5 bases, the J end by 2 bases, with 9 bases between. This CDR3 is CASSRQSNYGYTF. CDR3 in DNA: TGTGCCAGCAGTAGACAGTCGAACTATGGCTACACCTTC.

This clonotype was seen many times. This chain links TRBV11-1 with TRBJ2-3, with a possible D match to TRBD2 (6 bases). CDR1 and CDR2 (germline): SGHAT, FQDESV (reference sequence). The CDR3 sequence is 14 residues long. V was cut by 2 bases and J by 4 bases, with 10 bases left in between. The CDR3 reads CASSLIGGPDTQYF. In nucleotides, the CDR3 is TGTGCCAGCAGCTTAATTGGAGGGCCAGATACGCAGTATTTT.

This clonotype was recorded at least ten times. This sequence joins TRBV18 and TRBJ2-7; the D gene is possibly TRBD2 (6 bases). Germline V gene sequence: CDR1 KGHSH, CDR2 LQKENI. The CDR3 covers 16 residues. Trimming took 6 bases from V and 2 from J, leaving 20 bases between them. CDR3 sequence: CASSSTKGTGPYEQYF. CDR3 nucleotides: TGTGCCAGCTCCTCAACCAAGGGGACTGGTCCCTACGAGCAGTACTTC.

This clonotype occurred many times. The chain recombines TRBV12-3 or TRBV12-4 with TRBJ1-1, with D maybe TRBD1 (5 bases). This CDR3 comprises 14 residues. Trimming removed 3 bases at V and 2 bases at J, with 10 bases between. CDR3 coding DNA: TGTGCCAGCAGTTTCTCGGGGCCCAACACTGAAGCTTTCTTT. Translation gives CASSFSGPNTEAFF.

At least ten counts were recorded for this clonotype. V and J are TRBV7-9 and TRBJ2-6; 11 nucleotides match TRBD1. CDR3 length: 21 residues. V was pared by 0 bases and J by 2 bases, with 12 bases of the junction left unmatched. CDR1 is SEHNR and CDR2 is FQNEAQ in the germline V gene (reference sequence). In DNA, the CDR3 is TGTGCCAGCAGCTTAGCGGTGGCCTTGGGGACAGGGGGTACTGGGGCCAACGTCCTGACTTTC. It specifies CASSLAVALGTGGTGANVLTF.

This clonotype was detected many times. This rearrangement joins TRBV7-8 to TRBJ2-7, with 12 bases matching TRBD2. The ends lost 2 bases at V and 5 bases at J; junction bases unmatched: 13. The CDR3 runs to 18 residues. The germline V gene encodes CDR1 SGHVS and CDR2 FQNEAQ. The CDR3 loop reads CASSLRFLAGGPTDEQYF. CDR3 bases: TGTGCCAGCAGCTTACGTTTTCTAGCGGGAGGGCCTACGGACGAGCAGTACTTC. The full variable domain, completed using reference TRBV7-8 and TRBJ2-7, is GAGVSQSPRYKVAKRGQDVALRCDPISGHVSLFWYQQALGQGPEFLTYFQNEAQLDKSGLPSDRFFAERPEGSVSTLKIQRTQQEDSAVYLCASSLRFLAGGPTDEQYFGPGTRLTVT.

Ten or more counts support this clonotype. The chain joins TRBV7-6 to TRBJ2-1; D not certain. V was shortened by 2 bases and J by 6 bases, with 11 bases between the two germline ends. The CDR3 is 14 residues long. Looked up from germline, CDR1 is SGHVS and CDR2 is FNYEAQ. The CDR3: CASSLNLPANEQFF. The CDR3 DNA is TGTGCCAGCAGCTTAAACCTCCCGGCCAATGAGCAGTTCTTC.

This clonotype has at least ten counts. The rearrangement joins TRBV28 to TRBJ2-7; no firm D call. The CDR3 covers 13 residues. Deletions cut 3 bases from V and 2 bases from J, with 8 bases between. CDR1 and CDR2 (germline): MDHEN, SYDVKM. This chain's CDR3 is CASSFRTAYEQYF. The DNA of the CDR3 is TGTGCCAGCAGTTTTAGAACAGCCTACGAGCAGTACTTC.

This clonotype was detected only a few times. The chain carries TRBV20-1 and TRBJ1-5, with D unresolved. CDR3 size: 14 residues. Between the trimmed V and J ends, which lost 2 bases and 5 bases, there was a span of 13 bases. Germline V gives CDR1 DFQATT, CDR2 SNEGSKA (reference sequence). The DNA of the CDR3 is TGCAGTGCTAGATCTAGGGTAGCAGATCAGCCCCAGCATTTT. Protein product: CSARSRVADQPQHF.

This clonotype was seen ten or more times. The chain is built from TRBV7-9 and TRBJ2-5; D is tentatively TRBD1 or TRBD2 (7 bases each). CDR1 and CDR2 (germline): SEHNR, FQNEAQ (reference sequence). The CDR3 runs to 18 residues. V shed 11 bases and J shed 1 base, with 29 bases lying between them. The CDR3: CAAASRGGGEVRQETQYF. The CDR3 region has the DNA TGTGCCGCTGCTTCTAGGGGAGGGGGCGAAGTACGCCAAGAGACCCAGTACTTC.